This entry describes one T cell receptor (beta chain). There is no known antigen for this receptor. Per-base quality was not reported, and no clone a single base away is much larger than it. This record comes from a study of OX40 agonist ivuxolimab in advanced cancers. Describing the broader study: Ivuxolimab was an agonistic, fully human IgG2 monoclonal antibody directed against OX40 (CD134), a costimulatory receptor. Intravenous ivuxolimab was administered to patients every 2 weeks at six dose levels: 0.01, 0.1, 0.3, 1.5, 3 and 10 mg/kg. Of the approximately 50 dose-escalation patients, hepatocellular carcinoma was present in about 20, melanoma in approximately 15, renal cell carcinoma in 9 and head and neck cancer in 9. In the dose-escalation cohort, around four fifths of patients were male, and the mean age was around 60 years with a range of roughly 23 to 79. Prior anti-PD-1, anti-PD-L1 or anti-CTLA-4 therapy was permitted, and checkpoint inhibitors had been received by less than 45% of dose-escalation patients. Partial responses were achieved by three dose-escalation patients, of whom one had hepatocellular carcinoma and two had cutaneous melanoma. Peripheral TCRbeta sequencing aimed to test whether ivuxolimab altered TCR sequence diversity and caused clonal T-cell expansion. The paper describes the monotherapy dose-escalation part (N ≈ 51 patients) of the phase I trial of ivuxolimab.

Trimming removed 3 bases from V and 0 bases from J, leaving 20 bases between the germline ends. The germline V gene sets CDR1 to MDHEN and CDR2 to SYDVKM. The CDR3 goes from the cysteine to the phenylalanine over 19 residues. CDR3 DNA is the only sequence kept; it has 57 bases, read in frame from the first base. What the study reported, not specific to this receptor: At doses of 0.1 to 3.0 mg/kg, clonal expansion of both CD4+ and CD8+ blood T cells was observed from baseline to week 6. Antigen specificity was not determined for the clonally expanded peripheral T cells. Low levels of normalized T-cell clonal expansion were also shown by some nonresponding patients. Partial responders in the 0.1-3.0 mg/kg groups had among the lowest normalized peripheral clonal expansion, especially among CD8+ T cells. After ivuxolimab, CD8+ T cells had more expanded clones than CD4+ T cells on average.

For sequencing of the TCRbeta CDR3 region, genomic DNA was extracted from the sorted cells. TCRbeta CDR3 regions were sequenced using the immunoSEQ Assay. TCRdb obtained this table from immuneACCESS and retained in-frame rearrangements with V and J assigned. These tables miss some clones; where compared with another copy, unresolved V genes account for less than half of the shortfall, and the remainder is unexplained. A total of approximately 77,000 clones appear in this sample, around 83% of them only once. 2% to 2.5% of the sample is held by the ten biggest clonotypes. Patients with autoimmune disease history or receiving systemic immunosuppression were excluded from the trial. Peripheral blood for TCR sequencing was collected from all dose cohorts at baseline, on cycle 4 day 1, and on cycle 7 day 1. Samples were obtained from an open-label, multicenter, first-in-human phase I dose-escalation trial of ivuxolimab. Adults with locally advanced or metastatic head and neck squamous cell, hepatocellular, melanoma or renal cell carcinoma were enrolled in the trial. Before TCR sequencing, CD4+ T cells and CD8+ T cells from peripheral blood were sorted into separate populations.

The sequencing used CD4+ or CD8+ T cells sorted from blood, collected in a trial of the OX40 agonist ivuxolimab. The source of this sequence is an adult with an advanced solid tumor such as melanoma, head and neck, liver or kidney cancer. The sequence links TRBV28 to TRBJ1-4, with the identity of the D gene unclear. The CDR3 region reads CASSFPRMASYATNEKLFF. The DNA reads TGTGCCAGCAGTTTCCCTCGAATGGCCTCTTATGCAACTAATGAAAAACTGTTTTTT.